A selection of T cell receptor beta chains follows, all from one sample in a study of regulatory T cells in long-lasting Graves disease. TCRdb processed the multiplex PCR reads anew with MiXCR; each CDR3 protein has one entry. The sample yields just over 600,000 distinct CDR3 sequences, under 20% seen once. The same sample was also studied in work on T cells in Graves' hyperthyroidism and ophthalmopathy.

Sample: peripheral blood mononuclear cells (PBMCs), taken at new diagnosis, from a patient treated with antithyroid drugs. The receptors originated from a woman aged 25 to 39 with Graves disease. CDR3s include the opening cysteine and the closing phenylalanine or tryptophan. A D gene is named only where the DNA matches it firmly.

D,V,J,length,CDR3
.,TRBV27,TRBJ2-1,16,CASSPTWGVTYNEQFF
TRBD1,TRBV18,TRBJ2-3,16,CASSPTGTGTTDTQYF
.,TRBV12-3/TRBV12-4,TRBJ2-1,9,CASSYRSHF
TRBD1,TRBV14,TRBJ1-2,15,CASSQDYRGGYGYTF
.,TRBV6-2/TRBV6-3,TRBJ2-3,14,CASSYNNGADTQYF
TRBD1,TRBV5-5,TRBJ1-2,16,CASSLTLGQGDYGYTF
.,TRBV28,TRBJ1-5,14,CASRRGGANQPQHF
TRBD1,TRBV6-1,TRBJ1-1,15,CASSPGTGDHTEAFF
TRBD1,TRBV6-1,TRBJ2-1,15,CASSLSGQGWNEQFF
.,TRBV7-2,TRBJ2-2,16,CASSLEGTLNTGELFF
.,TRBV7-9,TRBJ1-1,14,CASSWTGANTEAFF
.,TRBV19,TRBJ1-5,14,CASTPGGGNQPQHF
TRBD1,TRBV5-1,TRBJ1-2,16,CASSLTGTGVDYGYTF
.,TRBV19,TRBJ1-2,13,CASSIYPDYGYTF
TRBD2,TRBV20-1,TRBJ2-1,23,CSARASGQGGLAGGRSSYNEQFF
TRBD2,TRBV27,TRBJ2-2,14,CASSFRGRGGELFF
.,TRBV29-1,TRBJ2-1,13,CSALPSVGGEQFF
.,TRBV6-5,TRBJ1-5,18,CASSYSPRRGRSNQPQHF
.,TRBV19,TRBJ2-3,10,CAGGTDTQYF
.,TRBV10-3,TRBJ2-1,17,CAISGSVGGRSYNEQFF
.,TRBV4-2,TRBJ1-5,16,CASSQDAGPSNQPQHF
TRBD1,TRBV28,TRBJ1-5,18,CASSRAVGQGDGNQPQHF
TRBD1,TRBV6-5,TRBJ1-2,14,CASSYRTGAGGYTF
.,TRBV7-2,TRBJ1-2,14,CASSFPPGVYGYTF
.,TRBV5-1,TRBJ1-1,13,CASASGVDTEAFF
TRBD1,TRBV3-1,TRBJ2-1,15,CASSQGDRTYNEQFF
.,TRBV19,TRBJ1-1,14,CASGDGRIGTEAFF
.,TRBV2,TRBJ1-2,13,CASSTTQGYGYTF
TRBD2,TRBV12-3/TRBV12-4,TRBJ2-1,20,CASRGVTDLAGLNSYNEQFF
.,TRBV6-5,TRBJ1-5,14,CASSYLGANQPQHF
.,TRBV18,TRBJ1-6,16,CASSPEAALFSSPLHF
.,TRBV12-3/TRBV12-4,TRBJ1-4,12,CASRGGSEKLFF
TRBD1,TRBV5-6,TRBJ2-3,16,CASSGTTGSYTDTQYF
.,TRBV28,TRBJ1-3,14,CASREVLSGNTIYF
TRBD2,TRBV24-1,TRBJ2-1,16,CATSDLGSGRNNEQFF
TRBD1,TRBV11-1,TRBJ2-3,15,CASSSRRGNTDTQYF